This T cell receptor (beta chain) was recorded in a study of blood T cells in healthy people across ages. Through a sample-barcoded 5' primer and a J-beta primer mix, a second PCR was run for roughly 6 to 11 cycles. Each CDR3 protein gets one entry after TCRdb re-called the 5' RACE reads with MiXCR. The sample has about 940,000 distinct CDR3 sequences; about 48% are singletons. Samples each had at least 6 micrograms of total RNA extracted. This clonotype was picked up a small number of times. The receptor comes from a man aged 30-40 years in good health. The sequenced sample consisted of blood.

This chain's CDR3 is CASSQDPPGSAEAFF. The CDR3 DNA sequence: TGCGCCAGCAGCCAAGATCCCCCGGGGTCCGCTGAAGCTTTCTTT. The V gene is TRBV4-1, the J gene TRBJ1-1, with D hard to call. V lost 0 bases, J lost 6 bases, and 14 bases lay in between. This CDR3 spans 15 amino acids. Looked up from germline, CDR1 is MGHRA and CDR2 is YSYEKL.